This T cell receptor (beta chain) derives from a study of control samples from healthy donors and cancer patients. This table comes from immunoSEQ multiplex PCR, and its TCRdb copy is limited to in-frame clones, with some not included. The repertoire includes about 160,000 clones, roughly 94% of them detected once, and 14% sits in the top ten. This CDR3 region has 18 residues. V lost 6 bases and J 1 base, leaving 22 bases between the germline ends. CDR1 MNHEY and CDR2 SVGEGT come from the germline V gene. Material for sequencing was PBMCs. This chain joins TRBV6-2 or TRBV6-3 and TRBJ2-4, with a weak D call TRBD1 (6 bases). This sequence originates from a man in his fifties or sixties with colorectal cancer. CDR3: CASRPPGTNIWAKNIQYF. The CDR3 DNA is TGTGCCAGCAGACCTCCCGGGACAAATATCTGGGCCAAAAACATTCAGTACTTC.